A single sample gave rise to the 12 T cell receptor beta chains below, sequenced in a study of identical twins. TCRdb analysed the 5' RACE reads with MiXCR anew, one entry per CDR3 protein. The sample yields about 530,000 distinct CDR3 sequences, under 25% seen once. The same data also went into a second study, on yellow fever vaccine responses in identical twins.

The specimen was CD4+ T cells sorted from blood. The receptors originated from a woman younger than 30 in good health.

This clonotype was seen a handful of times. The CDR3 DNA reads TGTGCCATCAGTGAATTAAACAGGGGCGTCAGCACTGAAGCTTTCTTT. Translating gives CAISELNRGVSTEAFF. V and J are TRBV10-3 and TRBJ1-1; TRBD1 aligns across 7 bases. Germline assignment: CDR1 ENHRY and CDR2 SYGVKD. V was clipped by 3 bases and J by 4 bases; unmatched bases: 11. This CDR3 is 16 amino acids long.

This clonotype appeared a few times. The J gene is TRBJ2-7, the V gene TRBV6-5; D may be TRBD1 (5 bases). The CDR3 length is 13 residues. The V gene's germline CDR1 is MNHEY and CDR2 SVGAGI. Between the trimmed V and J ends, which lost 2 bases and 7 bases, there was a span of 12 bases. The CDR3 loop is CASSYVLGAEQYF. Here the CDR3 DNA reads TGTGCCAGCAGTTACGTATTAGGGGCGGAGCAGTACTTC.

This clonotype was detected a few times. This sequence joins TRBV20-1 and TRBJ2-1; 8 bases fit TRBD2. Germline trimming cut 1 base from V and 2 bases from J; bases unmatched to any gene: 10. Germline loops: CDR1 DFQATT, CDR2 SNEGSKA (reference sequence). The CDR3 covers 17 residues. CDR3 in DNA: TGCAGTGCTAGAGGTCCAGCGGGGGCACCACCCTACAATGAGCAGTTCTTC. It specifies CSARGPAGAPPYNEQFF.

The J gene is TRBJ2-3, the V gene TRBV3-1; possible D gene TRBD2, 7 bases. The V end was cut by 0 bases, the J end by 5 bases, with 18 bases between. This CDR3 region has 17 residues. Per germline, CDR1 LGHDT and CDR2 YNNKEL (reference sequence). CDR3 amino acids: CASSQDLKAGAIDTQYF. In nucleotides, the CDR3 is TGTGCCAGCAGCCAAGATTTGAAGGCGGGGGCCATAGATACGCAGTATTTT.

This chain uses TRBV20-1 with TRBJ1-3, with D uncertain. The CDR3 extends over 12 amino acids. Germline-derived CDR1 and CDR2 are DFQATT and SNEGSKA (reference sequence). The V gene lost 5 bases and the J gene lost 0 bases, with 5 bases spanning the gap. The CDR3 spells CSAQDSGNTIYF. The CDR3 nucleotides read TGCAGTGCTCAGGACTCTGGAAACACCATATATTTT.

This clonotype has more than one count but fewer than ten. The CDR3 protein is CASSQKTRGIGNEQFF. The CDR3 coding sequence is TGTGCCAGCAGCCAGAAGACTCGGGGGATAGGCAATGAGCAGTTCTTC. The V call is TRBV3-1, the J call TRBJ2-1, with D possibly TRBD2 on 6 matching bases. V was cut by 3 bases and J by 6 bases, with 18 bases left in between. The CDR3 has 16 amino acids. Germline lookup yields CDR1 LGHDT and CDR2 YNNKEL (reference sequence).

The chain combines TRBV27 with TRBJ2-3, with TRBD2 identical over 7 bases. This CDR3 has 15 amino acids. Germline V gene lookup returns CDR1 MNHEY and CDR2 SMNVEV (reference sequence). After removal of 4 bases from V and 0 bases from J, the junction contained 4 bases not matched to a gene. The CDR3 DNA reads TGTGCCAGCAGTTATGAGGGAGGGAGCACAGATACGCAGTATTTT. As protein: CASSYEGGSTDTQYF.

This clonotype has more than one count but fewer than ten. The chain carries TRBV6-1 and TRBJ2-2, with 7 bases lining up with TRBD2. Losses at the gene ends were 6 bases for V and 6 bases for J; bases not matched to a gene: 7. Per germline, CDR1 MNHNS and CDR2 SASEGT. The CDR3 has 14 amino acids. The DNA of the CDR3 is TGTGCCAGCAGGCTAACTAGCGTGGCCGGGGAGCTGTTTTTT. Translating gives CASRLTSVAGELFF.

The DNA for the CDR3 is TGCAGTGCTAACTGGGACAGGCGAACTCAAGAGACCCAGTACTTC. Translating it yields CSANWDRRTQETQYF. The V call is TRBV20-1, the J call TRBJ2-5; TRBD1 aligns across 8 bases. Germline V gene data show CDR1 as DFQATT and CDR2 as SNEGSKA (reference sequence). There are 15 residues in the CDR3. V shed 4 bases, J shed 2 bases, and the junction held 9 bases outside the gene matches.

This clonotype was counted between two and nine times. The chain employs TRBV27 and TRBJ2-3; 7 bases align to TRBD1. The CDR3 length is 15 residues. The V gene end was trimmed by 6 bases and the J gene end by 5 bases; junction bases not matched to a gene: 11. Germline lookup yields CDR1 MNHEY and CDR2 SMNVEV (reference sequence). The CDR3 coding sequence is TGTGCCAGCAGATTACTAGACAGGGTCGAAGATACGCAGTATTTT. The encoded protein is CASRLLDRVEDTQYF.

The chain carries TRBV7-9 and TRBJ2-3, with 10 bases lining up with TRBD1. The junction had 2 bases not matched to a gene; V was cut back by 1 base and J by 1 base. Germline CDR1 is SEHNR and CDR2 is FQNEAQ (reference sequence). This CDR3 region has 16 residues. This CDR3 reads CASSLGGTGGTDTQYF. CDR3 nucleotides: TGTGCCAGCAGCTTAGGCGGGACAGGGGGCACAGATACGCAGTATTTT.

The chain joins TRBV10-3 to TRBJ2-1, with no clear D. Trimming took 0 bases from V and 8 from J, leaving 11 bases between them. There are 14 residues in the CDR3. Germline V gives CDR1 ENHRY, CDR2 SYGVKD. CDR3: CAISESLRYDEQFF. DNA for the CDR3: TGTGCCATCAGTGAGTCTTTGAGGTACGATGAGCAGTTCTTC.